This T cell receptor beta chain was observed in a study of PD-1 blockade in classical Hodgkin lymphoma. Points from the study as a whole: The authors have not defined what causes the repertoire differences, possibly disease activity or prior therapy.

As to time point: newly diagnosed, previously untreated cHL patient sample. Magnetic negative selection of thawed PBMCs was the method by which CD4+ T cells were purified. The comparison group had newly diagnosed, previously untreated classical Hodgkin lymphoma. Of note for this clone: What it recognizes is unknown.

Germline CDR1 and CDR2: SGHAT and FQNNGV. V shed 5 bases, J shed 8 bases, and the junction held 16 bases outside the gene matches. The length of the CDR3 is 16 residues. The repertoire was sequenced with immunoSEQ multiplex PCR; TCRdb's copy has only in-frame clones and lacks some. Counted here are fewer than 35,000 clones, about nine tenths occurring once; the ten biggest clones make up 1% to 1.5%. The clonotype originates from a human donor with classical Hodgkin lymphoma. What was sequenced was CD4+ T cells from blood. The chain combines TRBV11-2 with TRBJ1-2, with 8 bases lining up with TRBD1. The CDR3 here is CASSPSPWTGWIGYTF. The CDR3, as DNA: TGTGCCAGCAGCCCTAGCCCTTGGACAGGGTGGATCGGCTACACCTTC.